This T cell receptor (beta chain) is drawn from a study of T-cell memory formation after mild COVID-19. As concerns this clonotype: Antigen unknown.

It was 5'RACE with constant-segment primers that produced the TCR alpha and TCR beta cDNA libraries, which carried sample barcodes and UMIs. Using its own MiXCR run on the 5' RACE reads, TCRdb lists one record per CDR3 protein. This sample has about 470,000 distinct CDR3 sequences; around 25% occur once, and the top ten carry around 12%. General study findings and limits: The pre-infection memory compartment contained some responding clones, suggesting cross-reactive memory joined.

Trimming left V 2 bases short and J 7 bases short, with 8 bases between. Germline CDR1 DFQATT, CDR2 SNEGSKA (reference sequence). There are 11 residues in the CDR3. This chain connects TRBV20-1 to TRBJ1-1; D gene uncertain. The material sequenced was PBMCs or a T cell subset sorted from them (not recorded which). This clonotype originated in an adult woman who had mild COVID-19 (a few samples of this study predate the infection). Cell type and time point are not known. CDR3 sequence: CSARKDVEAFF. The CDR3 DNA follows: TGCAGTGCTAGAAAGGACGTTGAAGCTTTCTTT.